This T cell receptor beta chain was found in a study of cytomegalovirus exposure and HLA in healthy donors. V lost 3 bases and J lost 4; bases outside the gene matches: 12. The CDR3 extends over 19 amino acids. CDR1 and CDR2 from the germline V gene are SGHTA and FQGNSA. Concerning this clone: Its target is unknown.

Healthy bone marrow donors supplied every sample. Study-level points and caveats: In a later analysis, TCR beta V- and J-gene trimming was associated with a missense DCLRE1C variant. Being indistinguishable, some V segments were excluded, TRBV6-2 and TRBV6-3 among them.

With 60 Vbeta and 13 Jbeta primers, the PCR was carried out. Generated by immunoSEQ multiplex PCR, the TCRdb table keeps only in-frame clones and is missing some. This sample's table has around 100,000 clones. Sequences were obtained from PBMCs. The genes are TRBV7-2 and TRBJ2-3; 14 bases align to TRBD2. This receptor was obtained from a young man in good health and CMV-seronegative. CDR3 DNA sequence: TGTGCCAGCAGCTTGCTCCAGGCGGGACTAGCGGGGGTCCCAGATACGCAGTATTTT. Encoded protein: CASSLLQAGLAGVPDTQYF.